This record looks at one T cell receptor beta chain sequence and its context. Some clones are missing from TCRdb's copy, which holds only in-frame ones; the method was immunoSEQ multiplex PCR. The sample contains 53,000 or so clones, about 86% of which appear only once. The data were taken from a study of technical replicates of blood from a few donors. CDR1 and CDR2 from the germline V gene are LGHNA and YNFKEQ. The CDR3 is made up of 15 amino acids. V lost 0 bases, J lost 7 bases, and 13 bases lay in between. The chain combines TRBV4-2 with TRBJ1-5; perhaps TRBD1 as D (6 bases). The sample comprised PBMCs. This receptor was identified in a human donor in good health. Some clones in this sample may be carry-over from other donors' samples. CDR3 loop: CASSQDRAGVQPQHF. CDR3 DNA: TGTGCCAGCAGCCAAGATAGGGCAGGGGTCCAGCCCCAGCATTTT.